This T cell receptor (beta chain) was documented in a study of T cell repertoires in cytomegalovirus infection. TCRdb processed the reads anew with MiXCR; each CDR3 protein has one entry. The table includes about 920,000 distinct CDR3 sequences, about a third detected once. Study findings and constraints: The cumulative frequency of public TCR beta families distinguished individuals who carried CMV together with the relevant HLA.

On this clonotype itself: Its specificity is not known.

CDR1 SGHVS and CDR2 FNYEAQ come from the germline V gene. V was pared by 5 bases and J by 3 bases, with 6 bases of the junction left unmatched. The CDR3 contains 15 residues. The TCR originated in a human donor in good health (CMV status not recorded). Some clones in this sample may be carry-over from other donors' samples. The genes are TRBV7-6 and TRBJ2-2, with TRBD1 matching over 7 bases. This specimen was cultured CD8+ T cells from PBMCs, taken from culture after CMV antigen stimulation. The CDR3 region is CASSTTGKDTGELFF. In DNA form, the CDR3 reads TGTGCCAGCAGCACGACAGGGAAGGACACCGGGGAGCTGTTTTTT.